The clone carrying this T cell receptor (beta chain) has just a few counts. The antigen remains undetermined. This sample is part of a study of blood T cells in healthy people across ages. Points from the study as a whole: Researchers judged that diversity estimates from one million T cells fell short of true values.

The second PCR ran roughly 6 to 11 cycles with a sample-barcoded 5' primer and J-beta primers. A template-switch adaptor containing 12 random nucleotides labeled each cDNA molecule. Every individual sample yielded 2.5 million or more paired-end reads (each containing CDR3). TCRdb recomputed calls from the 5' RACE reads with MiXCR, one row per CDR3 protein. Here the sample spans 500,000 to 650,000 distinct CDR3 sequences, around 27% being singletons. The CDR3 consists of 16 residues. Trimming stripped 4 bases from V and 4 bases from J, with 21 bases between. The germline V gene has CDR1 SGDLS and CDR2 YYNGEE. The same specimen was also included in a second study, on T cells of mothers and their children.

The sequence derives from a boy aged 2 to 9 in good health. The V and J genes are TRBV9 and TRBJ2-7; possibly TRBD2 for D (7 bases). Source material: blood. The CDR3 protein is CASSQGFGGPEYEQYF. The CDR3 DNA reads as TGTGCCAGCAGCCAGGGATTCGGGGGGCCAGAATACGAGCAGTACTTC.